A selection of T cell receptor beta chains follows, all from one sample in a study of beta chain features in type 1 diabetes. Sequenced by immunoSEQ multiplex PCR; TCRdb stores in-frame clones only, minus some. This table has around 690,000 clones, about an eighth appearing once. Sequenced: naive CD4+ T cells from blood. The receptor set was obtained from a man younger than 45 with type 1 diabetes. Each CDR3 is given with its conserved first and last residue. A D gene is named only where the DNA matches it firmly. Not all rows give a size; the values are once, few, many and, for expanded clones, a class.

TRBJ1-5 | TRBV19 | - | - | TGTGCCACCCGGGGGTCCTATAGCAATCAGCCCCAGCATTTT | CATRGSYSNQPQHF
TRBJ2-3 | TRBV12-5 | - | - | TGTGCTAGTGCCCGAGCGAACACAGATACGCAGTATTTT | CASARANTDTQYF
TRBJ2-7 | TRBV28 | - | TRBD1 | TGTGCCAGCAGTTCCTCCGGGACAGGGCTGGGCGAGCAGTACTTC | CASSSSGTGLGEQYF
TRBJ2-6 | TRBV19 | - | - | TGTGCCACCTTGGACGGGCCTGGGGCCAACGTCCTGACTTTC | CATLDGPGANVLTF
TRBJ2-7 | TRBV7-9 | - | - | TGTGCCAGCAGCTTCAGTGTGACAACCACCTACGGGGAGCAGTACTTC | CASSFSVTTTYGEQYF
TRBJ2-2 | TRBV7-2 | - | TRBD2 | TGTGCCAGCAGCCGCGGGACTAGCGGAACCGGGGAGCTGTTTTTT | CASSRGTSGTGELFF
TRBJ1-3 | TRBV7-2 | - | - | TGTGCCAGCAGCCCAGTCACAGGTGGAAACACCATATATTTT | CASSPVTGGNTIYF
TRBJ2-7 | TRBV28 | few | TRBD1 | TGTGCCAGCAGTTCCGGACAGGACAGGGCTAAGCAGTACTTC | CASSSGQDRAKQYF
TRBJ1-2 | TRBV6-4 | - | - | TGTGCCACCCGGACAAACTATGGCTACACCTTC | CATRTNYGYTF
TRBJ2-2 | TRBV7-6 | few | - | TGTGCCCGAACAGGGTGGTCCGGGGAGCTGTTTTTT | CARTGWSGELFF
TRBJ2-3 | TRBV11-2 | - | - | TGTGCCAGCAGTCTCCGGCGAGGAGATACGCAGTATTTT | CASSLRRGDTQYF
TRBJ1-2 | TRBV6-1 | - | - | TGTGCCATCACTCTTCAAGGCTATGGCTACACCTTC | CAITLQGYGYTF
TRBJ2-1 | TRBV9 | - | TRBD2 | TGTGCCAGCAGCGTCAGCGGGACCTCCTACAATGAGCAGTTCTTC | CASSVSGTSYNEQFF
TRBJ1-4 | TRBV7-9 | few | - | TGTGCCAGCGGGGATCAGGATTGGGGAAAACTGTTTTTT | CASGDQDWGKLFF
TRBJ1-2 | TRBV28 | few | - | TGTGCCAGCAGCCCTTGGGGGCAGGGTAGGGATGGCTACACCTTC | CASSPWGQGRDGYTF
TRBJ2-7 | TRBV9 | - | TRBD2 | TGTGCCAGCAGCGTAGACCCTAGCGGGGTCTACGAGCAGTACTTC | CASSVDPSGVYEQYF
TRBJ1-1 | TRBV7-2 | - | - | TGTGCCAGCAGCTTATGGCGGGGGCTGGCTATAGACGAAGCTTTCTTT | CASSLWRGLAIDEAFF
TRBJ1-5 | TRBV5-1 | - | - | TGCGCCAGCAGCGAGGGAAGGACGAGCAATCAGCCCCAGCATTTT | CASSEGRTSNQPQHF
TRBJ2-7 | TRBV19 | few | - | TGTGCCAGTAGTATGGGGCTCTCCGAGCAGTACTTC | CASSMGLSEQYF
TRBJ2-2 | TRBV6-1 | - | TRBD1 | TGTGCCAGCAGTGAAGCCGGGACAGGGAACACCGGGGAGCTGTTTTTT | CASSEAGTGNTGELFF
TRBJ2-7 | TRBV28 | - | TRBD1 | TGTGCCAGCAGTCACCCGGGACAGGGGCTCCCCTACGAGCAGTACTTC | CASSHPGQGLPYEQYF
TRBJ2-3 | TRBV2 | few | TRBD2 | TGTGCCATTCCGACTAGCGGGGCTTTCACAGATACGCAGTATTTT | CAIPTSGAFTDTQYF
TRBJ1-2 | TRBV7-2 | - | TRBD1 | TGTGCCAGCAGCTTAAACAGGGGGGACTATGGCTACACCTTC | CASSLNRGDYGYTF
TRBJ2-7 | TRBV7-2 | - | - | TGTGCCAGCAGCCCCGGGGCAGAGATCTACGAGCAGTACTTC | CASSPGAEIYEQYF
TRBJ2-1 | TRBV4-2 | few | - | TGTGCCAGCAGCCAAGTAGGCGTGGGGGCGCAAACTGAGCAGTTCTTC | CASSQVGVGAQTEQFF
TRBJ2-3 | TRBV7-9 | few | TRBD1 | TGTGCCACCCCAAAGGACAGGGAGAGCACAGATACGCAGTATTTT | CATPKDRESTDTQYF
TRBJ2-2 | TRBV7-6 | few | - | TGTGCCAGCAGCTTAGCGTTGAGGACCGGGGAGCTGTTTTTT | CASSLALRTGELFF
TRBJ2-5 | TRBV30 | - | - | TGTGCCTGGAGTGGACTAGACGGGGCAGAGACCCAGTACTTC | CAWSGLDGAETQYF
TRBJ2-3 | TRBV7-9 | - | TRBD1 | TGTGCCAGCAGCCTGCAGGACAGGGGGCCTGAAGATACGCAGTATTTT | CASSLQDRGPEDTQYF
TRBJ2-7 | TRBV7-2 | - | - | TGTGCCAGCAGCCCCGTTCGGGGCGAGCAGTACTTC | CASSPVRGEQYF
TRBJ2-3 | TRBV7-9 | few | - | TGTGCCCCGGAGCGGGCAGATACGCAGTATTTT | CAPERADTQYF
TRBJ2-5 | TRBV19 | - | - | TGTGCCAGTAGTATCGACACATTTCAAGAGACCCAGTACTTC | CASSIDTFQETQYF
TRBJ1-1 | TRBV29-1 | - | TRBD1 | TGCAGCGTTGCTCCGACAGGGGTACCTGAAGCTTTCTTT | CSVAPTGVPEAFF
TRBJ1-1 | TRBV23-1 | few | - | TGCGCCAGCAGTCAATCCCCAAGGATTGGGCTCATGAACACTGAAGCTTTCTTT | CASSQSPRIGLMNTEAFF
TRBJ1-2 | TRBV10-3 | few | - | TGTGCCATCAGTGAGTCGCCCCTAATAGGACGGAAGACTGATAACTATGGCTACACCTTC | CAISESPLIGRKTDNYGYTF
TRBJ1-1 | TRBV9 | - | - | TGTGCCAGCAGCGGCCAGGGAACTGAAGCTTTCTTT | CASSGQGTEAFF